The 15 T cell receptor beta chains reported below all come from one sample, sequenced in a study of Ad26.COV2.S vaccination and SARS-CoV-2 variants. Treatment reported: some 20 received Ad26.COV2.S at low or high dose, single or two shots; a few received placebo; per-sample allocation not given. Material that was analyzed had been drawn on day 63 after the first vaccine or placebo injection. Measured with immunoSEQ multiplex PCR; TCRdb has only the in-frame clones, and not every one. Among 300,000 to 350,000 clones, about nine tenths were seen once, and the ten largest hold around 5%. Sample: peripheral blood, taken in a trial of Ad26.COV2.S vaccine versus placebo. The receptors here all came from a person between 18 and 65 years old who received the Ad26.COV2.S COVID-19 vaccine or a placebo.

This rearrangement joins TRBV6-6 to TRBJ1-3, with D hard to call. V was trimmed by 5 bases and J by 1 base, leaving 12 bases between them. The CDR3 sequence is 15 residues long. From germline, CDR1 is MNHNY and CDR2 SVGAGI (reference sequence). This CDR3 reads CASSPDSKSGNTIYF. The CDR3 bases are TGTGCCAGCAGTCCCGATAGTAAGTCTGGAAACACCATATATTTT.

This sequence joins TRBV5-1 and TRBJ2-3; D unclear. CDR3 size: 14 residues. Germline V lookup: CDR1 SGHRS, CDR2 YFSETQ. Trimming took 1 base from V and 0 from J, leaving 6 bases between them. CDR3 bases: TGCGCCAGCAGCTTGTCGACTAGCACAGATACGCAGTATTTT. It specifies CASSLSTSTDTQYF.

The genes are TRBV13 and TRBJ1-6, with D hard to call. V was cut by 2 bases and J by 10 bases, with 6 bases left in between. Looked up from germline, CDR1 is PRHDT and CDR2 is FYEKMQ (reference sequence). CDR3 size: 12 residues. CDR3 DNA: TGTGCCAGCAGCTTAAGGGAATCACCCCTCCACTTT. Residues: CASSLRESPLHF.

The chain is built from TRBV4-3 and TRBJ1-1; possible D gene TRBD1, 5 bases. Germline V gene data show CDR1 as LGHNA and CDR2 as YSLEER. This CDR3 spans 16 amino acids. V was clipped by 0 bases and J by 2 bases, with 13 bases between them. The chain's CDR3 is CASSQDRGWTNTEAFF. The CDR3 DNA reads TGCGCCAGCAGCCAAGATCGGGGGTGGACAAACACTGAAGCTTTCTTT.

The table lists this clone with a few counts. The chain carries TRBV6-5 and TRBJ1-6, with a possible D match to TRBD1 (5 bases). V was cut by 0 bases and J by 7 bases, with 13 bases left in between. Germline-derived CDR1 and CDR2 are MNHEY and SVGAGI. The CDR3 has 16 amino acids. The CDR3 region is CASSYSIGQGNSPLHF. In nucleotides, the CDR3 is TGTGCCAGCAGTTACTCGATAGGGCAGGGAAATTCACCCCTCCACTTT.

This clone appeared a single time. The chain joins TRBV18 to TRBJ2-7; D is unresolved. CDR1 KGHSH and CDR2 LQKENI come from the germline V gene. This CDR3 has 14 residues. Trimming left V 0 bases short and J 4 bases short, with 10 bases between. The CDR3 protein is CASSPPGREYEQYV. The CDR3 DNA is TGTGCCAGCTCACCACCGGGTAGGGAATACGAGCAGTACGTC.

V and J are TRBV9 and TRBJ1-1; no definite D call. Trimming took 0 bases from V and 1 from J, leaving 7 bases between them. CDR3 length: 14 residues. Germline lookup yields CDR1 SGDLS and CDR2 YYNGEE. DNA for the CDR3: TGTGCCAGCAGCGTAGAGCCCACGAACACTGAAGCTTTCTTT. The encoded protein is CASSVEPTNTEAFF.

The chain links TRBV7-2 to TRBJ1-5; weak D call: TRBD1 (5 bases). V lost 0 bases and J lost 4, with 13 bases in between. Germline V gene data show CDR1 as SGHTA and CDR2 as FQGNSA. This CDR3 comprises 16 residues. The CDR3 loop is CASSLAPSGRNQPQHF. CDR3 DNA sequence: TGTGCCAGCAGCTTAGCGCCCTCAGGGAGGAATCAGCCCCAGCATTTT.

The chain is built from TRBV19 and TRBJ1-2; weak D call: TRBD1 (5 bases). CDR1 LNHDA and CDR2 SQIVND come from the germline V gene (reference sequence). Between the trimmed V and J ends, which lost 3 bases and 3 bases, there was a span of 17 bases. The CDR3 totals 16 residues. The CDR3 DNA reads TGTGCCAGTAGTATGGCCCCCGGGTGGGACTACTATGGCTACACCTTC. Encoded protein: CASSMAPGWDYYGYTF.

The chain combines TRBV4-1 with TRBJ2-1; D is undetermined. Trimming removed 0 bases at V and 10 bases at J, with 13 bases between. This CDR3 contains 14 residues. Germline V gene lookup returns CDR1 MGHRA and CDR2 YSYEKL. DNA of the CDR3: TGCGCCAGCAGCCAAGATCTTATCGGGCGGGAGCAGTTCTTC. It specifies CASSQDLIGREQFF.

The chain couples TRBV5-6 to TRBJ1-2, with 8 bases lining up with TRBD1. This CDR3 is 13 amino acids long. The germline CDR1 and CDR2 sequences are SGHDT and YYEEEE. The V gene end was trimmed by 4 bases and the J gene end by 7 bases; junction bases not matched to a gene: 6. Written as DNA, the CDR3 is TGTGCCAGCAGCATGACAGGGGTGGGTGGCTACACCTTC. Translation gives CASSMTGVGGYTF.

The chain combines TRBV7-3 with TRBJ1-3, with D uncertain. The V end was cut by 5 bases, the J end by 2 bases, with 13 bases between. This CDR3 comprises 15 residues. Germline assignment: CDR1 SGHTA and CDR2 FQGTGA. The chain's CDR3 is CASSPRAAAGNTIYF. The CDR3 DNA reads TGTGCCAGCAGCCCGAGGGCGGCGGCTGGAAACACCATATATTTT.

CDR3 bases: TGTGCCAGCAGCTCCGGACTATTCGATGAGCAGTTCTTC. It translates to CASSSGLFDEQFF. The chain recombines TRBV13 with TRBJ2-1, with a possible D match to TRBD2 (6 bases). Trimming took 4 bases from V and 8 from J, leaving 12 bases between them. The CDR3 sequence is 13 residues long. Per germline, CDR1 PRHDT and CDR2 FYEKMQ (reference sequence).

The rearrangement uses TRBV5-5 and TRBJ2-2; 7 bases agree with TRBD1. Germline V gene lookup returns CDR1 SGHKS and CDR2 YYEKEE (reference sequence). The length of the CDR3 is 13 residues. J was trimmed by 6 bases and V by 4 bases; bases with no gene match: 3. CDR3 amino acids: CASSERGPGELFF. The CDR3 nucleotides read TGTGCCAGCAGCGAAAGGGGGCCCGGGGAGCTGTTTTTT. Full variable domain (rest looked up from reference TRBV5-5 and TRBJ2-2): DAGVTQSPTHLIKTRGQQVTLRCSPISGHKSVSWYQQVLGQGPQFIFQYYEKEERGRGNFPDRFSARQFPNYSSELNVNALLLGDSALYLCASSERGPGELFFGEGSRLTVL.

CDR3 coding DNA: TGTGCCAGCTCACCTACGACAGGGGTAATCAACGAGCAGTACTTC. This gives the protein CASSPTTGVINEQYF. This chain joins TRBV18 and TRBJ2-7, with 8 nucleotides matching TRBD1. Germline assignment: CDR1 KGHSH and CDR2 LQKENI. With V trimmed by 3 bases and J by 5 bases, 9 bases remained unmatched. This CDR3 contains 15 residues.